A single T cell receptor beta chain is shown here with its context. This entry belongs to a study of blood T cell repertoires in COVID-19. Study-wide background: Sources were T cells, B-cell-depleted T cells, or PBMCs; the material itself was cDNA or gDNA.

V was pared by 0 bases and J by 9 bases, with 8 bases of the junction left unmatched. The germline V gene encodes CDR1 SGHTA and CDR2 FQGNSA. The CDR3 runs to 15 residues. Original processing methods: Amplification of reference gene primers provided the estimated nucleated cell counts. This table comes from immunoSEQ multiplex PCR, and its TCRdb copy is limited to in-frame clones, with some not included. Clonal size and the V and J genes are those of that table, whereas D and trimming came from the DNA. This table has 52,000 or so clones, roughly 91% appearing once. This receptor was identified in a human donor in a cohort sampled during active COVID-19. The sequenced sample was peripheral blood. The chain joins TRBV7-2 to TRBJ2-1; 7 nucleotides agree with TRBD2. CDR3 sequence: CASSLAAGVRSEQFF. CDR3 nucleotides: TGTGCCAGCAGCTTAGCCGCGGGAGTGAGGAGTGAGCAGTTCTTC. The full variable domain, its missing parts supplied by reference TRBV7-2 and TRBJ2-1, is GAGVSQSPSNKVTEKGKDVELRCDPISGHTALYWYRQSLGQGLEFLIYFQGNSAPDKSGLPSDRFSAERTGGSVSTLTIQRTQQEDSAVYLCASSLAAGVRSEQFFGPGTRLTVL.